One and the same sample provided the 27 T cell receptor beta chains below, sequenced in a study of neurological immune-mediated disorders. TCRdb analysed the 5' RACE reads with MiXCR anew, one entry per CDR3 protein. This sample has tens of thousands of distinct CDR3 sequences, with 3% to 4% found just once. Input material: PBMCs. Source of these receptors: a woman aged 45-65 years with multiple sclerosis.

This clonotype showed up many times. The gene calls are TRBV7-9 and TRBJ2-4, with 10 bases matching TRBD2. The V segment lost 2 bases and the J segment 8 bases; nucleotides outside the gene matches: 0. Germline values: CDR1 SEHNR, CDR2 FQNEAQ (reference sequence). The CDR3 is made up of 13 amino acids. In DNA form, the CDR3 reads TGTGCCAGCAGCTTACTAGCGGGAGACATTCAGTACTTC. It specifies CASSLLAGDIQYF.

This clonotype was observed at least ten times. The CDR3 DNA is TGTGCCAGCAGTCAAAGCGGACAGGGCCTCGGCTACACCTTC. It translates to CASSQSGQGLGYTF. J is TRBJ1-2 and V is TRBV12-3 or TRBV12-4, with TRBD1 identical over 8 bases. Trimming cost V 5 bases and J 8 bases; bases outside gene matches: 10. The CDR3 covers 14 residues.

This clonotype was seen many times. For the CDR3, the DNA is TGTGCCAGCAGCTTAGATCAGGGGGCGCGAACTGGGGAGCTGTTTTTT. Translation gives CASSLDQGARTGELFF. The chain recombines TRBV7-2 with TRBJ2-2; 8 bases match TRBD1. The CDR3 extends over 16 amino acids. The germline V gene has CDR1 SGHTA and CDR2 FQGNSA. V shed 1 base, J shed 8 bases, and the junction held 9 bases outside the gene matches.

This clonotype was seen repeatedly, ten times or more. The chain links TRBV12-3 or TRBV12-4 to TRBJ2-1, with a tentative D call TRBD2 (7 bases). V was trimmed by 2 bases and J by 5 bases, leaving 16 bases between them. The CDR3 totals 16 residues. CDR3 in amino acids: CASSLRGGGKDNEQFF. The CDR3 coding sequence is TGTGCCAGCAGTTTAAGGGGGGGCGGGAAAGACAATGAGCAGTTCTTC.

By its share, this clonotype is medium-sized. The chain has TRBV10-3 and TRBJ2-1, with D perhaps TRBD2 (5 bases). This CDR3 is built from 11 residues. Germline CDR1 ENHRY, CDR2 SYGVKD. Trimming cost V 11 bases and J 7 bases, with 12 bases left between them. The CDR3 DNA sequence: TGTGCCTCCCAAACGGGGAATGAGCAGTTCTTC. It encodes CASQTGNEQFF.

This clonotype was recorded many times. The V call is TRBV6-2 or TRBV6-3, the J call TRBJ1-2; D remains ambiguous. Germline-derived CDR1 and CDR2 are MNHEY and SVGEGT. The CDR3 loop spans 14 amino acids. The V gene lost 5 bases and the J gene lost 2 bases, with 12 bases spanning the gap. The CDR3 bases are TGTGCCAGCAGTAACGGACGGGAGAACTATGGCTACACCTTC. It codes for CASSNGRENYGYTF.

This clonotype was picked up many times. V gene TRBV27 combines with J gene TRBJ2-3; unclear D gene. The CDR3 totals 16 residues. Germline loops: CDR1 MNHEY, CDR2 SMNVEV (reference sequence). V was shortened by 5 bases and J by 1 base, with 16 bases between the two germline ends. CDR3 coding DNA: TGTGCCAGCAGTCGCAATGAGAACAGAGGCACAGATACGCAGTATTTT. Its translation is CASSRNENRGTDTQYF.

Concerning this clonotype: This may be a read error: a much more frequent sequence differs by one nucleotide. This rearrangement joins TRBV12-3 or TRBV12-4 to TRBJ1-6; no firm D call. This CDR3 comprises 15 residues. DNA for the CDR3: TGTGCCAGCAGTTTTAGGCAGGTCGGAAATTCACCCCTCAACTTT. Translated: CASSFRQVGNSPLNF.

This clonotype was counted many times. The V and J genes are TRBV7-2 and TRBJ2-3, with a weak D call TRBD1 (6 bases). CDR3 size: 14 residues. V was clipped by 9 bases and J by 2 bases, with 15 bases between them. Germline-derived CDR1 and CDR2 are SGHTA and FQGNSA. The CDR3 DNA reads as TGTGCCAGTACCGCCAGGGGCATCACAGATACGCAGTATTTT. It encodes CASTARGITDTQYF.

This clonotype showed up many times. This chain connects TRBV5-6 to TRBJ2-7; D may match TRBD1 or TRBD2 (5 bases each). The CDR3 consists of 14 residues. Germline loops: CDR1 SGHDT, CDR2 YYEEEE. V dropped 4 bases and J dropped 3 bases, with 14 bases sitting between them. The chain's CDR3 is CASSRVGAGYEQYF. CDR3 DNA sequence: TGTGCCAGCAGCCGAGTCGGGGCGGGCTACGAGCAGTACTTC. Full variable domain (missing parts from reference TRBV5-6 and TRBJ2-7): DAGVTQSPTHLIKTRGQQVTLRCSPKSGHDTVSWYQQALGQGPQFIFQYYEEEERQRGNFPDRFSGHQFPNYSSELNVNALLLGDSALYLCASSRVGAGYEQYFGPGTRLTVT.

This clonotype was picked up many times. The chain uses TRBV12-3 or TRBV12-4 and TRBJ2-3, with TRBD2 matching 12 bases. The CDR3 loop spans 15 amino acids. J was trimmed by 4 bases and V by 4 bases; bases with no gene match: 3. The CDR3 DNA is TGTGCCAGCAGTTCGACTAGCGGGGGAGCAGATACGCAGTATTTT. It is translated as CASSSTSGGADTQYF.

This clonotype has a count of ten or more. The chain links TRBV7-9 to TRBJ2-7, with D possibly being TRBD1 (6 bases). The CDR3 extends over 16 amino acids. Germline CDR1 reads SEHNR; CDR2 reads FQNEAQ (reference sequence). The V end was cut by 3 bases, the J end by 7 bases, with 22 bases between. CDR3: CASSLGFTGTLEEQYF. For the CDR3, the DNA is TGTGCCAGCAGCTTGGGGTTTACAGGGACCTTAGAGGAGCAGTACTTC.

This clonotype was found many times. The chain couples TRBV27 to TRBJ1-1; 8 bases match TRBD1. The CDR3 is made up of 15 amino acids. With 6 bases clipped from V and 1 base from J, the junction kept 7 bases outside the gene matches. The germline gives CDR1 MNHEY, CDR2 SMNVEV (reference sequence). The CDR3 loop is CASSLQGAGNTEAFF. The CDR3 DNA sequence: TGTGCCAGCAGCCTGCAGGGGGCGGGGAACACTGAAGCTTTCTTT.

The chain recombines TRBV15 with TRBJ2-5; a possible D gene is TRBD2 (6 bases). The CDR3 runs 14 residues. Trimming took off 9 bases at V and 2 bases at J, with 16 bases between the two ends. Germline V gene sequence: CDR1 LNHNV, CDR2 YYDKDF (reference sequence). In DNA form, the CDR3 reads TGTGCCACTCGCCCCGGGGGAATTCAAGAGACCCAGTACTTC. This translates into CATRPGGIQETQYF.

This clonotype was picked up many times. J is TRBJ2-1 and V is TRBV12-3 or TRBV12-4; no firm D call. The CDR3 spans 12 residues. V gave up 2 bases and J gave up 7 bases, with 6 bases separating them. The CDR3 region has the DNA TGTGCCAGCAGTTTATGGGATAATGAGCAGTTCTTC. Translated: CASSLWDNEQFF.

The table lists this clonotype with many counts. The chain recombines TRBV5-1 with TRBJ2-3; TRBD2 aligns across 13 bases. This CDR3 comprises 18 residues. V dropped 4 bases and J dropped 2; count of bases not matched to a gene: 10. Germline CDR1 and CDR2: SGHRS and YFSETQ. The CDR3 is CASSLARGLAGNTDTQYF. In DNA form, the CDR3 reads TGCGCCAGCAGCCTCGCCCGGGGACTAGCGGGGAACACAGATACGCAGTATTTT.

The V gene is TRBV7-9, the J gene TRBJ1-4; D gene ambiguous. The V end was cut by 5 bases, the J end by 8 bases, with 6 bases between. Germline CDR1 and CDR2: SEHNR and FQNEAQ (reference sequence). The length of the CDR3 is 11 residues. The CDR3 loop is CASSTSEKLFF. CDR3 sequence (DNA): TGTGCCAGCAGCACGAGCGAAAAACTGTTTTTT.

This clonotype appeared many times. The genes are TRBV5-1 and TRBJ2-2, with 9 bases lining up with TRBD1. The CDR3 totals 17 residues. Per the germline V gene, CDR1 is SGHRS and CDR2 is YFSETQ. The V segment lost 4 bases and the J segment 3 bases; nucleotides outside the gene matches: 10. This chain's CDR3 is CASSVLTGTGYTGELFF. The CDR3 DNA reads TGCGCCAGCAGCGTGTTAACCGGGACAGGGTACACCGGGGAGCTGTTTTTT.

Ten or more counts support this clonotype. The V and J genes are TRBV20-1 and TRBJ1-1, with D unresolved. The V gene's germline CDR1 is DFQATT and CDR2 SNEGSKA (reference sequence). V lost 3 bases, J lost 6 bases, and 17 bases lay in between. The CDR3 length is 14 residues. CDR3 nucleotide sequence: TGCAGTGCTAGTAAATCCGTCAGCACTGCTGAAGCTTTCTTT. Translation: CSASKSVSTAEAFF.

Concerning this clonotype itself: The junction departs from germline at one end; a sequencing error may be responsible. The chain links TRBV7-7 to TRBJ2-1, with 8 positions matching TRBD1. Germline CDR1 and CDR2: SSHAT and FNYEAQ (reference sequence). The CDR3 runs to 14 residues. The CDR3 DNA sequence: TGTGCTAGCAGCCAGGGGGCAGGGCCCAATGAGCAGTTCTTC. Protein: CASSQGAGPNEQFF.

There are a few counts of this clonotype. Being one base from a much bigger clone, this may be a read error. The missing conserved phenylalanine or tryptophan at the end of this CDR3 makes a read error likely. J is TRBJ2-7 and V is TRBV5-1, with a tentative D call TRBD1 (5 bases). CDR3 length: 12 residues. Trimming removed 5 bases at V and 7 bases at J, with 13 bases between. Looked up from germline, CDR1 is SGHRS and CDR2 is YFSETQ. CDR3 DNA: TGCGCCAGCAGTCGTGGGGCGCGAGAGCAGTACATC. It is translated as CASSRGAREQYI.

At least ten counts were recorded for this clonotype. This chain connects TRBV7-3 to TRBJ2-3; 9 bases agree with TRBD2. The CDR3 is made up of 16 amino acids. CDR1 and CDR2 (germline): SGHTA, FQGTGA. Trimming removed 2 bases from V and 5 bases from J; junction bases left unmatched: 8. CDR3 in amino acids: CASSLYGGGAGDTQYF. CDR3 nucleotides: TGTGCCAGCAGCTTATATGGCGGGGGGGCTGGAGATACGCAGTATTTT.

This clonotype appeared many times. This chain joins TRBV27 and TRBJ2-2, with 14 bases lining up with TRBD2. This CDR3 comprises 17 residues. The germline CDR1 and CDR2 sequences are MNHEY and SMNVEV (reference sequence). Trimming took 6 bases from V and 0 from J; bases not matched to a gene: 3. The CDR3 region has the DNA TGTGCCAGCAGAATGACTAGCGGGGGGGCGAACACCGGGGAGCTGTTTTTT. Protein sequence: CASRMTSGGANTGELFF.

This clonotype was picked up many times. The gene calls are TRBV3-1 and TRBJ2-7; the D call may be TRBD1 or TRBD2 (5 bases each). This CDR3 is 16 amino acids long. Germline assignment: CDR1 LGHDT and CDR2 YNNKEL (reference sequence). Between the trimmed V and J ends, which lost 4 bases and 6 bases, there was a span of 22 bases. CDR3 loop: CASSRRSPGVRGEQYF. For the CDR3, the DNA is TGTGCCAGCAGCCGCAGATCCCCCGGGGTAAGGGGCGAGCAGTACTTC.

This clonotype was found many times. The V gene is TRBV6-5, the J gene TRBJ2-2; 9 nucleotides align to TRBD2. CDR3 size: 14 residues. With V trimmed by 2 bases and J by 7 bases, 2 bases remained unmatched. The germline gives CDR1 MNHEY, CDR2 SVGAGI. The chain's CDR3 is CASSYAGGIGELFF. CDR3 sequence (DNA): TGTGCCAGCAGTTACGCGGGGGGGATCGGGGAGCTGTTTTTT.

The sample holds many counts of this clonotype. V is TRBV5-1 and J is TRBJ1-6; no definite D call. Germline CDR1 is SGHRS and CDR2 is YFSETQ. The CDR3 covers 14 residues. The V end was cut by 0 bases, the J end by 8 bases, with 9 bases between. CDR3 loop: CASSLAPLDSPLHF. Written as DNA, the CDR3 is TGCGCCAGCAGCTTGGCACCCCTGGATTCACCCCTCCACTTT.

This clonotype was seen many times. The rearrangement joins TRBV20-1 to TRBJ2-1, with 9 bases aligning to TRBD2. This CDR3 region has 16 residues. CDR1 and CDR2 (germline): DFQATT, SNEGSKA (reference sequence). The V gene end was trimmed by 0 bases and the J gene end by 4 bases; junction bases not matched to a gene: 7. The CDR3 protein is CSARDRLAGKYNEQFF. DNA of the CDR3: TGCAGTGCTAGAGATAGGCTAGCGGGAAAATACAATGAGCAGTTCTTC.